This T cell receptor (beta chain) was recorded in a study of technical replicates of blood from a handful of donors. The CDR3 extends over 15 amino acids. Looked up from germline, CDR1 is ENHRY and CDR2 is SYGVKD. J lost 3 bases, V lost 3 bases, and 4 bases had no gene match. Generated by immunoSEQ multiplex PCR, the TCRdb table keeps only in-frame clones and is missing some. The sample has 60,000 to 95,000 clones; 91% are singletons. This clone showed up just once. The sequence came from a human donor in good health. Some clones in this sample may be carry-over from other donors' samples. The chain links TRBV10-3 to TRBJ1-4; 7 nucleotides agree with TRBD1. The specimen was T cells isolated from PBMCs. The CDR3 region is CAISERGLANEKLFF. The CDR3 DNA is TGTGCCATCAGTGAAAGGGGGCTTGCTAATGAAAAACTGTTTTTT.